There are many counts of the clone carrying this T cell receptor beta chain. These data are taken from a study of T cells in Graves' hyperthyroidism and ophthalmopathy. RNA transcripts gave rise to amplified TCR beta CDR3 regions. In the first-round RT-PCR of the TCR CDR3, the HTBI primer set was used. Each CDR3 protein is one row after TCRdb ran MiXCR on the multiplex PCR reads. The table records roughly 250,000 distinct CDR3 sequences, more than 14% of them present only once. Sequencing was performed on blood. The sequence derives from a woman aged 40 to 50 with Graves' hyperthyroidism that later progressed to Graves' ophthalmopathy.

The CDR3: CSASLAGVVETQYF. DNA of the CDR3: TGCAGTGCTAGTCTAGCGGGAGTTGTTGAGACCCAGTACTTC. The chain uses TRBV20-1 and TRBJ2-5; TRBD2 agrees at 10 bases. Germline CDR1 is DFQATT and CDR2 is SNEGSKA (reference sequence). Trimming took 3 bases from V and 5 from J; bases not matched to a gene: 6. This CDR3 is built from 14 residues.